This TCR beta chain was retrieved from a study of blood T cell repertoires in COVID-19. Study at large: The analysed material was cDNA or gDNA that came from T cells, B-cell-depleted T cells, or PBMCs.

In the study's own analysis: Amplification of reference gene primers was used by the study to estimate nucleated cell counts. TCRdb's table, derived via immunoSEQ multiplex PCR, lists solely in-frame clones and lacks some. The V and J calls and clone size are taken from that table; D and trimming were inferred from the DNA. Altogether about 160,000 clones are present, roughly 84% being singletons, with the ten largest covering roughly a tenth. Unmatched junction bases numbered 2, after V lost 3 bases and J lost 3 bases. This CDR3 comprises 13 residues. Germline V gene lookup returns CDR1 MDHEN and CDR2 SYDVKM.

This receptor was taken from an elderly woman with active or convalescent COVID-19. Sequenced: peripheral blood. V usage is TRBV28 and J usage is TRBJ2-7; 7 bases are shared with TRBD1. The CDR3 region has the DNA TGTGCCAGCAGTTTGGACAGGAACTACGAGCAGTACTTC. Protein: CASSLDRNYEQYF. The variable domain in full, completed from reference TRBV28 and TRBJ2-7, reads DVKVTQSSRYLVKRTGEKVFLECVQDMDHENMFWYRQDPGLGLRLIYFSYDVKMKEKGDIPEGYSVSREKKERFSLILESASTNQTSMYLCASSLDRNYEQYFGPGTRLTVT.